This passage covers 22 T cell receptor beta chains from one sample sequenced in a study of identical twins' blood T cells (dated by TCRdb to the early 2010s). The library was generated by 5' RACE. TCRdb shows the sequencer as Illumina Genome Analyzer IIx. TCRdb passed the public sequencing reads through fastp at Q25 and MiXCR, retaining productive beta sequences. Identical CDR3 proteins give one entry, which carries the most common genes and DNA. This sample gives roughly 380,000 distinct CDR3 sequences in total; 25% to 35% of them show up just once. The ten top clones hold around 5.6% of the sample. Sequenced input: PBMCs. These receptors all stem from a woman aged 18-49 years in good health.

CDR3 nucleotide sequence: TGTGCCAGCAGTTTAGGGGAAGGAAAACTGTTTTTT. As protein: CASSLGEGKLFF. The J gene is TRBJ1-4, the V gene TRBV12-3 or TRBV12-4; D unresolved. CDR3 length equals 12 residues. V was pared by 1 base and J by 10 bases, with 7 bases between.

The chain joins TRBV29-1 to TRBJ1-2; tentatively, D is TRBD1 (6 bases). This CDR3 region has 14 residues. CDR1 is SQVTM and CDR2 is ANQGSEA in the germline V gene. V was cut by 2 bases and J by 1 base, with 11 bases left in between. CDR3 sequence (DNA): TGCAGCGTTGAAAATACAGGGTTTAACTATGGCTACACCTTC. Translating gives CSVENTGFNYGYTF.

This chain joins TRBV19 and TRBJ2-2; the match to TRBD2 covers 10 bases. J gave up 4 bases and V 8 bases, and 4 bases lay outside the gene matches. CDR3 size: 14 residues. Germline CDR1 LNHDA, CDR2 SQIVND (reference sequence). The CDR3 DNA reads TGTGCCAGTGGGACTAGCGCACTCACCGGGGAGCTGTTTTTT. This encodes CASGTSALTGELFF. The whole variable domain, remainder taken from reference TRBV19 and TRBJ2-2, is DGGITQSPKYLFRKEGQNVTLSCEQNLNHDAMYWYRQDPGQGLRLIYYSQIVNDFQKGDIAEGYSVSREKKESFPLTVTSAQKNPTAFYLCASGTSALTGELFFGEGSRLTVL.

The chain is built from TRBV30 and TRBJ2-4; TRBD1 aligns across 7 bases. The germline V gene encodes CDR1 GTSNPN and CDR2 SVGIG (reference sequence). Trimming removed 2 bases from V and 16 bases from J; junction bases left unmatched: 14. This CDR3 is built from 13 residues. CDR3 region: CAWSYSRDGQAYF. The CDR3 region has the DNA TGTGCCTGGAGTTATTCTCGTGATGGACAGGCATACTTC. Drawing the rest from reference TRBV30 and TRBJ2-4, the complete variable domain is SQTIHQWPATLVQPVGSPLSLECTVEGTSNPNLYWYRQAAGRGLQLLFYSVGIGQISSEVPQNLSASRPQDRQFILSSKKLLLSDSGFYLCAWSYSRDGQAYFGAGTRLSVL.

In this sample, this clonotype turned up many times. The J gene is TRBJ2-2, the V gene TRBV10-3; weak D call: TRBD2 (6 bases). The CDR3 totals 15 residues. CDR1 and CDR2 from the germline V gene are ENHRY and SYGVKD. V was pared by 6 bases and J by 0 bases, with 11 bases between. CDR3 amino acids: CAIRASESNTGELFF. The CDR3 DNA sequence: TGTGCCATCAGGGCTAGCGAATCGAACACCGGGGAGCTGTTTTTT.

This clonotype was seen at least ten times. The rearrangement joins TRBV5-1 to TRBJ1-1, with TRBD1 identical over 7 bases. Germline CDR1 SGHRS, CDR2 YFSETQ. This CDR3 has 13 amino acids. Trimming at V came to 4 bases and at J to 4 bases, leaving 4 bases not matched to a gene. The CDR3 bases are TGCGCCAGCAGCCCGACAGGGTCCACTGAAGCTTTCTTT. Its protein is CASSPTGSTEAFF. The full variable domain, its missing parts supplied by reference TRBV5-1 and TRBJ1-1, is KAGVTQTPRYLIKTRGQQVTLSCSPISGHRSVSWYQQTPGQGLQFLFEYFSETQRNKGNFPGRFSGRQFSNSRSEMNVSTLELGDSALYLCASSPTGSTEAFFGQGTRLTVV.

The V and J genes are TRBV7-8 and TRBJ2-7, with 8 bases matching TRBD2. This CDR3 is built from 15 residues. V shed 5 bases, J shed 2 bases, and the junction held 8 bases outside the gene matches. Germline loops: CDR1 SGHVS, CDR2 FQNEAQ. Written as DNA, the CDR3 is TGTGCCAGCAGCGTGAATAGCGGGATAACCTACGAGCAGTACTTC. Residues: CASSVNSGITYEQYF.

V is TRBV12-3 or TRBV12-4 and J is TRBJ2-1, with unresolved D. The CDR3 extends over 16 amino acids. The ends were cut back, 2 bases at V and 3 bases at J, with 14 bases in the middle. The CDR3 is CASSLRRGHGYNEQFF. The CDR3 coding sequence is TGTGCCAGCAGTTTACGACGAGGCCACGGCTACAATGAGCAGTTCTTC.

This clonotype came up many times. The chain uses TRBV25-1 and TRBJ1-5; D call uncertain. This CDR3 contains 13 residues. V was trimmed by 6 bases and J by 5 bases, leaving 11 bases between them. From germline, CDR1 is MGHDK and CDR2 SYGVNS. The CDR3 nucleotides read TGTGCCAGCAGCGGATTTAGTTATCAGCCCCAGCATTTT. Translated: CASSGFSYQPQHF. The full variable domain, rest sourced from reference TRBV25-1 and TRBJ1-5, is EADIYQTPRYLVIGTGKKITLECSQTMGHDKMYWYQQDPGMELHLIHYSYGVNSTEKGDLSSESTVSRIRTEHFPLTLESARPSHTSQYLCASSGFSYQPQHFGDGTRLSIL.

As concerns this clonotype: Since a much larger clone is just one base distant, this may be a read error. J is TRBJ1-1 and V is TRBV10-3, with a tentative D call TRBD1 (6 bases). Looked up from germline, CDR1 is ENHRY and CDR2 is SYGVKD. CDR3 size: 15 residues. The CDR3 DNA is TGTGCCATCCAGAAAGAAGGAGGGGGGCTGACTGAAGCTTTGTTT. This sequence encodes CAIQKEGGGLTEALF.

At least ten counts were recorded for this clonotype. The chain links TRBV5-1 to TRBJ1-1; D is possibly TRBD1 (6 bases). The CDR3 is 18 amino acids. Germline V gives CDR1 SGHRS, CDR2 YFSETQ. Trimming took off 6 bases at V and 1 base at J, with 25 bases between the two ends. The CDR3 DNA reads as TGCGCCAGCACCTCAACCATAGGGGGGGGCGGATGGAACACTGAAGCTTTCTTT. Its protein is CASTSTIGGGGWNTEAFF.

This clonotype appeared a few times. J is TRBJ1-1 and V is TRBV5-1; unclear D gene. Trimming shortened V by 0 bases and J by 5 bases, and 5 bases separated the two germline ends. CDR1 SGHRS and CDR2 YFSETQ come from the germline V gene. There are 12 residues in the CDR3. CDR3 loop: CASSLERTEAFF. Here the CDR3 DNA reads TGCGCCAGCAGCTTGGAGCGGACTGAAGCTTTCTTT.

This clonotype turned up a few times. This CDR3 reads CASSDLRRGLGGFEQYF. In DNA, the CDR3 is TGTGCCAGCAGTGACTTAAGGCGTGGACTAGGTGGATTCGAGCAGTACTTC. V and J are TRBV6-4 and TRBJ2-7; 7 bases align to TRBD2. With V trimmed by 1 base and J by 6 bases, 15 bases remained unmatched. CDR1 and CDR2 from the germline V gene are MRHNA and SNTAGT. The CDR3 runs to 17 residues.

This rearrangement joins TRBV20-1 to TRBJ2-1, with D perhaps being TRBD1 or TRBD2 (5 bases each). Germline lookup yields CDR1 DFQATT and CDR2 SNEGSKA (reference sequence). The V and J ends lost 6 bases and 1 base respectively, with 16 bases between them. This CDR3 has 15 residues. The CDR3 is CSALPRGGSYNEQFF. For the CDR3, the DNA is TGCAGTGCCCTCCCGAGGGGCGGATCCTACAATGAGCAGTTCTTC.

The rearrangement links TRBV4-1 to TRBJ1-5, with D hard to call. Trimming pared 5 bases from V and 2 bases from J, leaving 16 bases between. Germline lookup yields CDR1 MGHRA and CDR2 YSYEKL. This CDR3 has 16 amino acids. This chain's CDR3 is CASSSAGGLGNQPQHF. The CDR3 DNA reads as TGCGCCAGCAGCTCAGCTGGAGGGTTGGGCAATCAGCCCCAGCATTTT.

J is TRBJ1-1 and V is TRBV29-1; a possible D gene is TRBD1 (5 bases). This CDR3 contains 16 residues. V lost 6 bases and J lost 4, with 24 bases in between. Germline V lookup: CDR1 SQVTM, CDR2 ANQGSEA. CDR3 nucleotide sequence: TGCAGCGTGACCTCCCGGGGCGCATACCAAGGCACTGAAGCTTTCTTT. Its protein product is CSVTSRGAYQGTEAFF.

The chain recombines TRBV5-6 with TRBJ1-1; 7 bases align to TRBD1. V gave up 2 bases and J gave up 5 bases; unmatched junction bases: 12. From germline, CDR1 is SGHDT and CDR2 YYEEEE. CDR3 length: 16 residues. The CDR3 is CASSLSPTGPLTEAFF. DNA of the CDR3: TGTGCCAGCAGCTTATCACCGACAGGGCCGCTTACTGAAGCTTTCTTT.

This chain uses TRBV20-1 with TRBJ2-4; D gene ambiguous. Deletions cut 6 bases from V and 1 base from J, with 16 bases between. Looked up from germline, CDR1 is DFQATT and CDR2 is SNEGSKA (reference sequence). The CDR3 has 15 residues. The DNA for the CDR3 is TGCAGTGCGGCCGACATCCTCTCGGCCAAAAACATTCAGTACTTC. It yields the protein CSAADILSAKNIQYF.

The chain joins TRBV27 to TRBJ2-3, with a possible D match to TRBD2 (6 bases). Germline V gene sequence: CDR1 MNHEY, CDR2 SMNVEV (reference sequence). The CDR3 sequence is 20 residues long. V was trimmed by 3 bases and J by 3 bases, leaving 28 bases between them. The CDR3 protein is CASSFLGGVSSIPGTDTQYF. The CDR3 DNA reads as TGTGCCAGCAGTTTTCTTGGCGGGGTCTCGTCTATCCCCGGGACAGATACGCAGTATTTT.

The rearrangement uses TRBV5-1 and TRBJ1-4; the D is unclear. CDR3 length equals 14 residues. V lost 2 bases to trimming and J lost 7 bases, with 12 bases between them. Germline loops: CDR1 SGHRS, CDR2 YFSETQ. DNA for the CDR3: TGCGCCAGCAGCTTTTACCTGCGGGGTGAAAAACTGTTTTTT. This sequence encodes CASSFYLRGEKLFF.

The chain recombines TRBV7-2 with TRBJ1-2; D is ambiguous. The CDR3 runs 12 residues. CDR1 is SGHTA and CDR2 is FQGNSA in the germline V gene. V was pared by 5 bases and J by 9 bases, with 13 bases between. The CDR3, as DNA: TGTGCCAGCAGCGCTTTTGGGATAAGCTACACCTTC. Translated: CASSAFGISYTF. The variable domain in full, completed from reference TRBV7-2 and TRBJ1-2, reads GAGVSQSPSNKVTEKGKDVELRCDPISGHTALYWYRQSLGQGLEFLIYFQGNSAPDKSGLPSDRFSAERTGGSVSTLTIQRTQQEDSAVYLCASSAFGISYTFGSGTRLTVV.

At least ten counts were recorded for this clonotype. This chain joins TRBV10-3 and TRBJ2-1, with D possibly being TRBD2 (5 bases). Trimming shortened V by 3 bases and J by 0 bases, and 9 bases separated the two germline ends. CDR3 size: 15 residues. CDR1 and CDR2 (germline): ENHRY, SYGVKD. Written as DNA, the CDR3 is TGTGCCATCAGTGAAGAGCGGAGCTCCTACAATGAGCAGTTCTTC. Translation: CAISEERSSYNEQFF.